This T cell receptor beta chain was profiled in a study of blood T cell repertoires in COVID-19. As for the study in general: T cells, B-cell-depleted T cells, or PBMCs supplied cDNA or gDNA.

To note about this clone: One junction end disagrees with the germline gene, perhaps due to a read error.

CDR1 SEHNR and CDR2 FQNEAQ come from the germline V gene (reference sequence). The CDR3 spans 11 residues. Source study methods: From reference gene primer amplification, estimates of nucleated cell counts were derived. Sequencing used immunoSEQ multiplex PCR; TCRdb keeps in-frame clones, though not all of them. V, J and clone size were drawn from that table, and D and trimming were deduced from the DNA. The sample lists 150,000 or so clones; around 81% were seen once. The clonotype comes from a woman aged 55-75 years with acute or convalescent COVID-19. The V gene is TRBV7-9, the J gene TRBJ2-3; D is undetermined. Sample: peripheral blood. The CDR3 DNA reads as TGTGCCAGCAGCCGAGAAACGACTCTACTTTTT. It encodes CASSRETTLLF.